A selection of T cell receptor beta chains follows, all from one sample in a study of T cell changes during pregnancy in multiple sclerosis. Assay used: immunoSEQ multiplex PCR; TCRdb lists only in-frame clones, some missing. Altogether nearly 50,000 clones are present, roughly 94% being singletons, with the ten largest covering roughly 0.5%. The sample consisted of CD4+ T cells from peripheral blood mononuclear cells, taken in the first trimester of pregnancy. The receptor source for this set is a female donor with multiple sclerosis, enrolled in a pregnancy study. Each CDR3 is given without its conserved first and last residue. The D gene is left open where the match is weak.

TRBV5-4,TRBJ2-2,NA,ASSLAPTGRGTGELF
TRBV21-1,TRBJ2-5,NA,ASSNPRLAVEETQY
TRBV18,TRBJ1-6,NA,ASSPRVQGSYNSPLH
TRBV19,TRBJ2-2,TRBD2,ASSFGLAGLGELF
TRBV15,TRBJ1-1,NA,ATSSRVGGAEAF
TRBV10-3,TRBJ2-1,TRBD2,ASREGSSYNEQF
TRBV15,TRBJ1-5,NA,ATSRVPREPQH
TRBV27,TRBJ1-2,NA,ASSLTVTDNYGYT
TRBV2,TRBJ2-5,NA,ASSEGGVQETQY
TRBV2,TRBJ1-5,TRBD1,ASSSEQGPQPQH
TRBV10-3,TRBJ2-7,NA,AISVVAYEQY
TRBV2,TRBJ1-5,TRBD1,ASSALARTGLADGNQPQH
TRBV18,TRBJ2-5,NA,ASSPQSRVRGETQY
TRBV5-5,TRBJ2-1,NA,ASSFRRDNEQF
TRBV23-1,TRBJ1-2,NA,ASSNSATPSLYGYT
TRBV27,TRBJ2-1,NA,ASRGGPAHEQF
TRBV28,TRBJ1-1,NA,ASSFAGRNTEAF
TRBV7-2,TRBJ2-3,TRBD2,ASSRHSGGGDTQY
TRBV5-1,TRBJ2-5,TRBD2,ASSERSGGAETQY
TRBV10-2,TRBJ1-4,NA,ASKGGRAVEKLF
TRBV6-1,TRBJ2-1,TRBD1,AGSNRGPYNEQF
TRBV5-1,TRBJ2-3,NA,ASSLETYTDTQY
TRBV27,TRBJ2-5,TRBD2,ASSLSGRGETQY
TRBV29-1,TRBJ1-1,TRBD1,SVAMGTVNTEAF
TRBV19,TRBJ1-5,NA,ASSSRAGSNQPQH
TRBV11-2,TRBJ2-5,NA,ASSPGHKETQY
TRBV7-9,TRBJ2-5,TRBD2,ASSPRTSGVFGTQY
TRBV7-8,TRBJ1-2,TRBD1,ASSWTGDSYGYT
TRBV9,TRBJ2-3,NA,ASSPTNRGGGVDTQY
TRBV2,TRBJ2-7,NA,ASSERQGLYEQY
TRBV6-5,TRBJ1-2,TRBD1,ASSPQGGANYGYT
TRBV11-3,TRBJ2-1,NA,ASSPGGPVYNEQF
TRBV5-1,TRBJ2-5,NA,ASSFGNRETQY
TRBV10-3,TRBJ1-2,NA,AISEDRDYGYT
TRBV23-1,TRBJ2-7,TRBD1,ASSHEEGTGKSYEQY
TRBV7-2,TRBJ2-2,TRBD2,ASSFGEGRSGELF
TRBV5-6,TRBJ2-6,TRBD2,ASSLRRASGGKGANVLT
TRBV14,TRBJ1-2,NA,ASSYDRDTRYGYT
TRBV19,TRBJ1-4,NA,ASSIRSAGGNEKLF
TRBV9,TRBJ1-4,NA,ASSVGVATNEKLF
TRBV21-1,TRBJ2-4,NA,ASSKERAATLAKNIQY
TRBV5-1,TRBJ2-2,TRBD2,ASSGGGGTSGELF
TRBV30,TRBJ2-7,NA,AWSYQGIGAKEQY
TRBV7-9,TRBJ2-3,NA,ASSLAQGGADTQY
TRBV10-1,TRBJ2-7,NA,ASSESFLGARSYEQY
TRBV6-6,TRBJ1-5,TRBD1,ASSYSTGLSQPQH
TRBV7-9,TRBJ2-5,TRBD1,ASSLATGVGETQY
TRBV11-2,TRBJ1-1,NA,ASSLGSVSAGITEAF
TRBV7-3,TRBJ2-6,TRBD1,ASSSAGGSGANVLT